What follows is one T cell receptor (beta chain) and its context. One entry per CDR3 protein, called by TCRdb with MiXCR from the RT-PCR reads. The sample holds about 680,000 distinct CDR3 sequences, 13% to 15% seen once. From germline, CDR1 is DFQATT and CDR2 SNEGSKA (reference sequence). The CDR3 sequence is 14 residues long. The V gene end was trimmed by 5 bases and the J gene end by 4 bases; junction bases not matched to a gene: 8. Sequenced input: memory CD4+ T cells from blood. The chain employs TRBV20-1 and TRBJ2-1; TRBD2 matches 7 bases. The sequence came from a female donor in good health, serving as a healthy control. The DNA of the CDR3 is TGCAGTGCTCCAGGACTAGGGGTTTACAATGAGCAGTTCTTC. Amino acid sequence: CSAPGLGVYNEQFF.